A selection of T cell receptor beta chains follows, all from one sample in a study of T cell responses to AZD1222 COVID-19 vaccine. Assay used: immunoSEQ multiplex PCR; TCRdb lists only in-frame clones, some missing. This sample carries approximately 100,000 clones, approximately 90% of them seen once, and the ten largest clones take approximately 4.9%. The sequencing here drew on peripheral blood, taken on day 0 of AZD1222 vaccination. The receptors originated from an adult in good health. Each CDR3 is given with its conserved first and last residue. D genes are given only for firm matches. The size field is filled for only some rows; it gives once, few, many or a size class.

J | V | D | size | DNA | CDR3
TRBJ2-7 | TRBV7-5 | NA | NA | TGTGCCAGAAGCTTAGCAGGGAACAGGGCCTCCATCTACGAGCAGTACTTC | CARSLAGNRASIYEQYF
TRBJ2-2 | TRBV2 | NA | NA | TGTGCCAGCAGTGAAGGCACAGGGAACACCGGGGAGCTGTTTTTT | CASSEGTGNTGELFF
TRBJ1-1 | TRBV27 | TRBD1 | NA | TGTGCCAGCAGCCACAAGGGCACCGGGACAGCTCTTGAAGCTTTCTTT | CASSHKGTGTALEAFF
TRBJ2-7 | TRBV18 | TRBD1 | NA | TGTGCCAGCGCACCGGGACAGGGGTCCTACGAGCAGTACTTC | CASAPGQGSYEQYF
TRBJ1-1 | TRBV5-6 | TRBD1 | NA | TGTGCCAGCAGCTTCTTATTCGGGACAGGCCTAGGGGAAGCTTTCTTT | CASSFLFGTGLGEAFF
TRBJ2-1 | TRBV9 | NA | NA | TGTGCCAGCAGCGAGGGGGGGCGATCCTACAATGAGCAGTTCTTC | CASSEGGRSYNEQFF
TRBJ1-3 | TRBV24-1 | NA | NA | TGTGCCACCAGCCACAGGGACCCTACTGGAAACACCATATATTTT | CATSHRDPTGNTIYF
TRBJ1-3 | TRBV3-1/TRBV3-2 | NA | NA | TGTGCCAGCAGCCAAGATGGGTTCTCTGGAAACACCATATATTTT | CASSQDGFSGNTIYF
TRBJ1-4 | TRBV11-1 | TRBD1 | NA | TGTGCCAGCAGCGGGGACAGGCGGAATGAAAAACTGTTTTTT | CASSGDRRNEKLFF
TRBJ1-2 | TRBV2 | NA | NA | TGTGCCAGCAGTGAACAAGGGGCGCGCTATGGCTACACCTTC | CASSEQGARYGYTF
TRBJ2-7 | TRBV14 | TRBD1 | NA | TGTGCCAGCAGCCGACCGGGACAGGGGTCCTACGAGCAGTACTTC | CASSRPGQGSYEQYF
TRBJ1-5 | TRBV28 | NA | NA | TGTGCCAGCAGTTTAGGGACATTATCCAATCAGCCCCAGCATTTT | CASSLGTLSNQPQHF
TRBJ1-5 | TRBV7-2 | NA | NA | TGTGCCAGCAGCTTAGGATATAATAGCAATCAGCCCCAGCATTTT | CASSLGYNSNQPQHF
TRBJ2-7 | TRBV5-4 | TRBD1 | NA | TGTGCCAGCAGCGCGGACAGGGGGATTACCTACGAGCAGTACTTC | CASSADRGITYEQYF
TRBJ2-2 | TRBV10-3 | NA | once | TGTGCCATCAGTAACACCGGGGAGCTGTTTTTT | CAISNTGELFF
TRBJ2-7 | TRBV5-8 | TRBD1 | NA | TGTGCCAGCAGCCGGACAGGGAACCCCTACGAGCAGTACTTC | CASSRTGNPYEQYF
TRBJ1-4 | TRBV7-2 | NA | NA | TGTGCCAGCAGCTTAGCCCCAACTAATGAAAAACTGTTTTTT | CASSLAPTNEKLFF
TRBJ1-3 | TRBV7-9 | NA | NA | TGTGCCAGCAGCTTAGACATCCTCCGGTCTGGAAACACCATATATTTT | CASSLDILRSGNTIYF
TRBJ1-6 | TRBV5-4 | TRBD1 | NA | TGTGCCAGCAGCCAACGGACAGGGGGCGGTGGTTCACCCCTCCACTTT | CASSQRTGGGGSPLHF
TRBJ1-2 | TRBV6-2/TRBV6-3 | TRBD1 | once | TGTGCCAGCAGTTACCGACGGGGGACAGATGCTTATGGCTACACCTTC | CASSYRRGTDAYGYTF
TRBJ1-1 | TRBV7-2 | NA | NA | TGTGCCAGCAGCTCAGGGTTCATGAACACTGAAGCTTTCTTT | CASSSGFMNTEAFF
TRBJ1-1 | TRBV5-4 | TRBD1 | NA | TGTGCCAGCAGCTCGTACAAGGCAGGGGGCTTTACTGAAGCTTTCTTT | CASSSYKAGGFTEAFF
TRBJ2-1 | TRBV13 | TRBD1 | NA | TGTGCCAGCAGCTTAGTTGCAGGGGGCCTCTACAATGAGCAGTTCTTC | CASSLVAGGLYNEQFF
TRBJ2-6 | TRBV13 | NA | NA | TGTGCCAGCAGCACCACGGGGGAGGCGCCAAGGGCCAACGTCCTGACTTTC | CASSTTGEAPRANVLTF
TRBJ2-7 | TRBV20-1 | NA | NA | TGCAGTGCTAGTATTGGGGAGCAGTACTTC | CSASIGEQYF
TRBJ1-3 | TRBV29-1 | NA | NA | TGCAGCGTATTTCCGGGACTGAGGGGAAACACCATATATTTT | CSVFPGLRGNTIYF
TRBJ2-2 | TRBV6-2/TRBV6-3 | TRBD1 | NA | TGTGCCAGCAGTCTCCTCCGTCCCGGGACAGGGTACCCCGGGGAGCTGTTTTTT | CASSLLRPGTGYPGELFF
TRBJ2-5 | TRBV2 | TRBD2 | NA | TGTGCCAGCAGTGAAAGTGGGCGGGGGGGTAAAGAGACCCAGTACTTC | CASSESGRGGKETQYF
TRBJ2-2 | TRBV19 | TRBD1 | NA | TGTGCCAGTAGTATTCTATCGGGACAGGGGGCCGGGGAGCTGTTTTTT | CASSILSGQGAGELFF
TRBJ1-2 | TRBV14 | TRBD1 | NA | TGTGCCAGCAGCCAAGTCGGGACAGGCCCTTCCTATGGCTACACCTTC | CASSQVGTGPSYGYTF
TRBJ1-5 | TRBV6-1 | TRBD1 | NA | TGTGCCAGCAGTGAATTGGGGACAGGGGGTCAGCCCCAGCATTTT | CASSELGTGGQPQHF
TRBJ1-2 | TRBV29-1 | NA | NA | TGCAGCGTAGCCCCCAGGGTAGCTAACTATGGCTACACCTTC | CSVAPRVANYGYTF
TRBJ1-6 | TRBV6-5 | TRBD1 | NA | TGTGCCAGCAGCAACTCCGGGACAGGTCGTTCACCCCTCCACTTT | CASSNSGTGRSPLHF
TRBJ1-6 | TRBV2 | NA | NA | TGTGCCAGCAGAACGACCGGGAATAAGAATTCACCCCTCCACTTT | CASRTTGNKNSPLHF
TRBJ2-3 | TRBV20-1 | TRBD2 | NA | TGCAGTGCTAGTCAAAGGGGGGGGACTAGCGGCACAGATACGCAGTATTTT | CSASQRGGTSGTDTQYF
TRBJ2-7 | TRBV7-5 | NA | NA | TGTGCCACTGCGGGGGGAAGTCCCTACGAGCAGTACTTC | CATAGGSPYEQYF
TRBJ1-5 | TRBV4-3 | NA | NA | TGCGCCAGCAGCCAAGGACCTAGCAATCAGCCCCAGCATTTT | CASSQGPSNQPQHF
TRBJ2-1 | TRBV7-8 | TRBD2 | NA | TGTGCCAGCAGCTTAGCGTTGGCTAGCGGGCGTTACTCCTACAATGAGCAGTTCTTC | CASSLALASGRYSYNEQFF
TRBJ1-2 | TRBV4-3 | NA | NA | TGCGCCAGCAGCCAAGGGGGGAGAACTAACTATGGCTACACCTTC | CASSQGGRTNYGYTF
TRBJ1-2 | TRBV5-5 | NA | once | TGTGCCAGCAGCTGGGAATGGGAGATTAACTATGGCTACACCTTC | CASSWEWEINYGYTF
TRBJ1-3 | TRBV7-2 | NA | NA | TGTGCCAGCAGCTTATCGATGATCTCGAGGGGAAACACCATATATTTT | CASSLSMISRGNTIYF
TRBJ1-1 | TRBV19 | TRBD1 | few | TGTGCCACTAATAACAGGGGGCAAGCTTTCTTT | CATNNRGQAFF
TRBJ2-3 | TRBV5-1 | TRBD2 | NA | TGCGCCAGCAGCTTGGTTCCTAGCGGGGGGTACACAGATACGCAGTATTTT | CASSLVPSGGYTDTQYF
TRBJ1-1 | TRBV5-4 | NA | NA | TGTGCCAGCAGCCTACCCTCAGTACGATCCTACACTGAAGCTTTCTTT | CASSLPSVRSYTEAFF
TRBJ2-7 | TRBV10-2 | NA | NA | TGCGCCAGCCAGACTAACGCCTACGAGCAGTACTTC | CASQTNAYEQYF
TRBJ1-5 | TRBV7-6 | NA | NA | TGTGCCAGCAGCTTAGGTTCAGGGGCTGGCAATCAGCCCCAGCATTTT | CASSLGSGAGNQPQHF
TRBJ1-4 | TRBV6-2/TRBV6-3 | NA | NA | TGTGCCAGCAGCAGCCCAGGAGCAACTAATGAAAAACTGTTTTTT | CASSSPGATNEKLFF
TRBJ2-7 | TRBV5-1 | NA | NA | TGCGCCAGCAGCTTGGGACAGTTCTACGAGCAGTACTTC | CASSLGQFYEQYF
TRBJ2-3 | TRBV3-1/TRBV3-2 | TRBD2 | NA | TGTGCCAGCAGCGTAGCGGGGGGCCCCACAGATACGCAGTATTTT | CASSVAGGPTDTQYF
TRBJ2-1 | TRBV24-1 | TRBD1 | NA | TGTGCCACCAGAACCGCTACCGACAGGGTCCGAAGCTCCTACAATGAGCAGTTCTTC | CATRTATDRVRSSYNEQFF
TRBJ1-5 | TRBV7-9 | NA | NA | TGTGCCAGCAGCGGAGGTCAGGGGACATGGGGACAGCCCCAGCATTTT | CASSGGQGTWGQPQHF
TRBJ2-7 | TRBV5-4 | TRBD1 | NA | TGTGCCAGCAGTCAAGCGACAGGGGGCGCGTTAGGCGAGCAGTACTTC | CASSQATGGALGEQYF
TRBJ1-1 | TRBV15 | NA | once | TGTGCCACCGCCCAGGGCCCGAACACTGAAGCTTTCTTT | CATAQGPNTEAFF
TRBJ1-2 | TRBV5-1 | NA | NA | TGCGCCAGCAGCTTGGTGGAACCCCGACCAGGGGGCTACACCTTC | CASSLVEPRPGGYTF